The 18 T cell receptor beta chains given below trace back to one sample, sequenced in a study of cytomegalovirus exposure and HLA in healthy donors. Researchers ran the PCR with 60 Vbeta and 13 Jbeta primers. TCRdb's copy holds only in-frame clones and misses some; the assay was immunoSEQ multiplex PCR. The sample has roughly 100,000 clones; over 12% are singletons. Sequencing used PBMCs. Receptors were obtained from a female donor in good health and CMV-seronegative.

The rearrangement links TRBV9 to TRBJ2-7; 11 bases fit TRBD1. CDR1 is SGDLS, CDR2 YYNGEE, per germline. This CDR3 comprises 14 residues. The V segment lost 4 bases and the J segment 4 bases; nucleotides outside the gene matches: 4. The CDR3 sequence is CASSPRDRGYEQYF. Written as DNA, the CDR3 is TGTGCCAGCAGCCCCCGGGACAGGGGGTACGAGCAGTACTTC.

This clone was picked up a small number of times. The rearrangement links TRBV7-9 to TRBJ2-5; 10 nucleotides align to TRBD2. CDR3 length: 15 amino acids. V trimming: 3 bases; J trimming: 4 bases; junction bases outside the gene matches: 5. CDR1 and CDR2 from the germline V gene are SEHNR and FQNEAQ (reference sequence). The CDR3 DNA reads TGTGCCAGCAGCTTGGGGACTAGCGACGGAGAGACCCAGTACTTC. Amino acid sequence: CASSLGTSDGETQYF.

The gene calls are TRBV7-3 and TRBJ2-1; 12 bases align to TRBD2. Germline V CDR1 and CDR2: SGHTA, FQGTGA. Losses at the gene ends were 5 bases for V and 0 bases for J; bases not matched to a gene: 11. The CDR3 is 19 residues long. The CDR3: CASSPGGLAGGPSYNEQFF. In DNA, the CDR3 is TGTGCCAGCAGCCCAGGGGGGCTAGCGGGAGGGCCCTCCTACAATGAGCAGTTCTTC.

CDR3 residues: CASRGAGGVNTGELFF. The CDR3 nucleotides read TGCGCCAGCAGGGGAGCAGGGGGCGTAAACACCGGGGAGCTGTTTTTT. This sequence joins TRBV4-3 and TRBJ2-2, with 8 bases that match TRBD1. The CDR3 is 16 residues long. Trimming took 6 bases from V and 2 from J; bases not matched to a gene: 8. CDR1 is LGHNA and CDR2 is YSLEER in the germline V gene.

The chain combines TRBV29-1 with TRBJ2-3, with D possibly being TRBD1 (6 bases). Between the trimmed V and J ends, which lost 4 bases and 6 bases, there was a span of 11 bases. The CDR3 is 12 residues long. Germline V gives CDR1 SQVTM, CDR2 ANQGSEA. DNA for the CDR3: TGCAGCGTTGCAGACAGGTGGGATACGCAGTATTTT. Protein sequence: CSVADRWDTQYF.

This clone was counted only a few times. This chain connects TRBV4-3 to TRBJ2-3; D is possibly TRBD2 (6 bases). This CDR3 is 17 amino acids long. CDR1 is LGHNA, CDR2 YSLEER, per germline. V was shortened by 0 bases and J by 1 base, with 14 bases between the two germline ends. CDR3 sequence (DNA): TGCGCCAGCAGCCAAGATCGTTCGGGAGATGGCACAGATACGCAGTATTTT. It codes for CASSQDRSGDGTDTQYF.

This clone has just a few counts. CDR3 loop: CASSSGQGRGEQYF. CDR3 coding DNA: TGTGCCAGCAGTTCCGGACAGGGACGTGGCGAGCAGTACTTC. V is TRBV27 and J is TRBJ2-7, with 8 bases matching TRBD1. CDR1 is MNHEY, CDR2 SMNVEV, per germline (reference sequence). CDR3 length: 14 residues. After removal of 4 bases from V and 6 bases from J, the junction contained 8 bases not matched to a gene.

This clone turned up a few times. V and J are TRBV29-1 and TRBJ2-3; D gene unclear. The CDR3 consists of 11 residues. Deletions cut 4 bases from V and 6 bases from J, with 8 bases between. CDR1 is SQVTM and CDR2 is ANQGSEA in the germline V gene. CDR3 sequence (DNA): TGCAGCGTTGGCGTGCGGGATACGCAGTATTTT. Translation gives CSVGVRDTQYF.

Comment on this clone: Other DNA sequences of this sample code for an identical CDR3. This chain links TRBV13 with TRBJ2-1; 8 bases map to TRBD2. V trimming: 0 bases; J trimming: 8 bases; junction bases outside the gene matches: 6. CDR3 length: 15 amino acids. Germline-derived CDR1 and CDR2 are PRHDT and FYEKMQ (reference sequence). The CDR3 nucleotides are TGTGCCAGCAGCTTAGGCGGGAGGGCCGGGTATGAGCAGTTCTTC. Translated: CASSLGGRAGYEQFF.

V gene TRBV28 combines with J gene TRBJ2-7, with 9 bases that match TRBD1. This CDR3 spans 14 amino acids. CDR1 and CDR2 (germline): MDHEN, SYDVKM. Trimming cost V 6 bases and J 5 bases; bases outside gene matches: 8. DNA of the CDR3: TGTGCCAGCAGAGGCGGGACAGGGACTCACGAGCAGTACTTC. Translating it yields CASRGGTGTHEQYF. Using reference TRBV28 and TRBJ2-7 for the parts outside the CDR3, the full variable domain is DVKVTQSSRYLVKRTGEKVFLECVQDMDHENMFWYRQDPGLGLRLIYFSYDVKMKEKGDIPEGYSVSREKKERFSLILESASTNQTSMYLCASRGGTGTHEQYFGPGTRLTVT.

Remarks on this clone: This likely comes from a read error, as the CDR3 has no conserved phenylalanine or tryptophan at its end. The DNA is omitted, as the CDR3 cannot be located on it reliably, and the CDR3 follows TCRdb's listing. The rearrangement uses TRBV6-1 and TRBJ2-7; TRBD1 reflects the table's D call only, with no check against the DNA. From germline, CDR1 is MNHNS and CDR2 SASEGT. Including both end residues, the CDR3 is 12 amino acids long. The CDR3 sequence is CASSESVGTGSI.

J is TRBJ2-7 and V is TRBV30, with D possibly being TRBD1 (6 bases). The V gene's germline CDR1 is GTSNPN and CDR2 SVGIG (reference sequence). The CDR3 runs to 12 residues. The V and J ends lost 4 bases and 3 bases respectively, with 10 bases between them. The CDR3 region is CAWNRAGYEQYF. In DNA, the CDR3 is TGTGCCTGGAACAGGGCGGGCTACGAGCAGTACTTC.

The chain carries TRBV27 and TRBJ2-7; TRBD2 aligns across 8 bases. Germline lookup yields CDR1 MNHEY and CDR2 SMNVEV (reference sequence). The CDR3 is 17 amino acids. Losses at the gene ends were 4 bases for V and 2 bases for J; bases not matched to a gene: 13. CDR3: CASSSIYLSGDPYEQYF. CDR3 nucleotide sequence: TGTGCCAGCAGTTCGATTTACCTTAGCGGGGACCCCTACGAGCAGTACTTC.

V and J are TRBV10-2 and TRBJ2-2; TRBD2 is a possible D gene (6 bases). With 2 bases removed from V and 4 bases from J, the gap between germline ends came to 14 bases. CDR1 and CDR2 (germline): WSHSY, SAAADI. The CDR3 spans 16 residues. The CDR3 nucleotides read TGCGCCAGCAGTGAGAGGAGGGTTCGCGCCACCGGGGAGCTGTTTTTT. Translating gives CASSERRVRATGELFF.

The chain combines TRBV7-2 with TRBJ2-7; 15 bases are shared with TRBD2. The ends lost 5 bases at V and 6 bases at J; junction bases unmatched: 8. Germline values: CDR1 SGHTA, CDR2 FQGNSA. This CDR3 is built from 16 residues. The CDR3 loop is CASSQGLAGGRAEQYF. The CDR3 DNA is TGTGCCAGCAGCCAGGGACTAGCGGGAGGTCGGGCCGAGCAGTACTTC.

The V and J genes are TRBV7-9 and TRBJ2-7; maybe TRBD2 (6 bases). The germline V gene has CDR1 SEHNR and CDR2 FQNEAQ (reference sequence). The V and J ends lost 1 base and 7 bases respectively, with 23 bases between them. This CDR3 comprises 17 residues. CDR3 sequence (DNA): TGTGCCAGCAGCTTAGTTAGTAGCGGTAATACCTACTGGGAGCAGTACTTC. It translates to CASSLVSSGNTYWEQYF.

J is TRBJ1-5 and V is TRBV28, with D possibly matching TRBD1 (6 bases). The V gene's germline CDR1 is MDHEN and CDR2 SYDVKM. V lost 3 bases and J 0 bases, leaving 9 bases between the germline ends. The CDR3 is made up of 15 amino acids. CDR3 coding DNA: TGTGCCAGCAGTTTCTGGACAGATAGCAATCAGCCCCAGCATTTT. Residues: CASSFWTDSNQPQHF.

The chain recombines TRBV30 with TRBJ1-1; 9 nucleotides align to TRBD1. Looked up from germline, CDR1 is GTSNPN and CDR2 is SVGIG (reference sequence). The CDR3 is made up of 13 amino acids. Germline trimming cut 5 bases from V and 1 base from J; bases unmatched to any gene: 2. CDR3 sequence: CAWDRGWNTEAFF. CDR3 DNA sequence: TGTGCCTGGGACAGGGGGTGGAACACTGAAGCTTTCTTT.